This TCR beta chain was observed in a study of blood T cells in healthy people across ages. Alongside a J-beta primer mix, a sample-barcoded 5' primer served in a second PCR lasting roughly 6 to 11 cycles. A single record per CDR3 protein comes from TCRdb applying MiXCR to the 5' RACE reads. This sample has fewer than 650,000 distinct CDR3 sequences, with about 28% found just once. A word on this clonotype: Its antigen is not known.

The study, taken as a whole, reports: Long-lived donors carried more naive CD4+ cells and greater diversity than aged donors.

Separately, the same data were catalogued under a study of T cells of mothers and their children. That report notes: It was through the M1S primer of the second PCR that sample barcodes and 2-4 random nucleotides were added. Slightly, though not significantly, more overlap was seen in related than in unrelated mother-child pairs. No persistent microchimeric T cell clones were detected.

This TCR was sampled from a boy aged 2 to 10 in good health. Sequencing was carried out using blood.

CDR3 nucleotides: TGTGCCAGCGACGGACTCGAAGGCTACACCTTC. Residues: CASDGLEGYTF. J is TRBJ1-2 and V is TRBV12-3 or TRBV12-4; no firm D call. V lost 8 bases, J lost 8 bases, and 12 bases lay in between. The CDR3 totals 11 residues.